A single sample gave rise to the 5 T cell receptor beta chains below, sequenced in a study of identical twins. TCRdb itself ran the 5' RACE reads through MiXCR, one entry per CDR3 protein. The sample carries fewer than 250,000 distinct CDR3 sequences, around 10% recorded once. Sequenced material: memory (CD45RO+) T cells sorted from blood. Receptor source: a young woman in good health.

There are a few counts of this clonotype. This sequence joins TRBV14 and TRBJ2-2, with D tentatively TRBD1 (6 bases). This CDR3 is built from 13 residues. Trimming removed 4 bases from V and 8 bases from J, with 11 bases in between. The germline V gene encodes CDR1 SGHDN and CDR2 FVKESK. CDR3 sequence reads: CASSPQGLGELFF. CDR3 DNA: TGTGCCAGCAGCCCACAGGGCTTGGGGGAGCTGTTTTTT.

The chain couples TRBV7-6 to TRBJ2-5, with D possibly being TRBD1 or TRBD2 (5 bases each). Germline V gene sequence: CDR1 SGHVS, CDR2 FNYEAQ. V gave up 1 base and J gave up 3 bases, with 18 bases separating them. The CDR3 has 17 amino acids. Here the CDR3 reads CASSLEVVGLTKETQYF. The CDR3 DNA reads TGTGCCAGCAGCTTAGAGGTGGTGGGGCTGACTAAAGAGACCCAGTACTTC.

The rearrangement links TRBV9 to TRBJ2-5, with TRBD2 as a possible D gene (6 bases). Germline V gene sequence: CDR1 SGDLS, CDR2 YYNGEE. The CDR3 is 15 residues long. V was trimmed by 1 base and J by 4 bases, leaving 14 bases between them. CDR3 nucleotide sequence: TGTGCCAGCAGCGTACACGGGGGTAAACGAGAGACCCAGTACTTC. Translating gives CASSVHGGKRETQYF.

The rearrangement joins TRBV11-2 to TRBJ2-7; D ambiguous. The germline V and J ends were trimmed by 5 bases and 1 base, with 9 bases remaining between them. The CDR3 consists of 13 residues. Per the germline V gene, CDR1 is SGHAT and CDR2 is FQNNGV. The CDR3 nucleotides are TGTGCCAGCAGCGTACCGTGGTCCTACGAGCAGTACTTC. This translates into CASSVPWSYEQYF.

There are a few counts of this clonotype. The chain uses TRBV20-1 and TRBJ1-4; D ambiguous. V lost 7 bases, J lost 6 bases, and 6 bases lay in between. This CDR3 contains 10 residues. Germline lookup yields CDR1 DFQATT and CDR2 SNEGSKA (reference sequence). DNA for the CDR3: TGCAGTGTTCCTGATGAAAAACTGTTTTTT. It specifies CSVPDEKLFF.